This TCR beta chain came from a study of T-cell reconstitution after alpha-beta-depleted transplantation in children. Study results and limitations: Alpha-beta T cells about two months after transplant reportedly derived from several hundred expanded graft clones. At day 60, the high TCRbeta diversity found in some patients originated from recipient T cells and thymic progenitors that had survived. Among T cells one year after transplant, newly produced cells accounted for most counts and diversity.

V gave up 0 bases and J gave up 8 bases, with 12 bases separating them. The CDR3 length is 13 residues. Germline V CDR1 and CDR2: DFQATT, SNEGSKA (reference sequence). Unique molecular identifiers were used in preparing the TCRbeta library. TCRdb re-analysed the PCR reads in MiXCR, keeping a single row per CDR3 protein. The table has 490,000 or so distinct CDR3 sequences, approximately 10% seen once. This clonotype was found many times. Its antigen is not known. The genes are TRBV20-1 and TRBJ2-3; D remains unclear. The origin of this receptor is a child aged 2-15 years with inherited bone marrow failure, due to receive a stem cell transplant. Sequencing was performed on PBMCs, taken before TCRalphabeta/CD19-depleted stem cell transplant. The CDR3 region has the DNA TGCAGTGCTAGAGACGACGGTAGAGTTACGCAGTATTTT. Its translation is CSARDDGRVTQYF.